This T cell receptor (beta chain) was documented in a study of blood T cell repertoires in COVID-19. At the level of the study: The United States, Italy and Spain were the sources of the acute and convalescent COVID-19 samples.

V lost 2 bases, J lost 5 bases, and 4 bases stayed unmatched. CDR1 and CDR2 from the germline V gene are MGHDK and SYGVNS. This CDR3 is built from 14 residues. In the study's own analysis: Estimation of nucleated cell counts was performed using reference gene primer amplification. Sequencing was performed with immunoSEQ multiplex PCR; in TCRdb, only in-frame clones are kept and a portion is missing. V, J and clone size are taken as reported in that table, and D and trimming were inferred from the DNA itself. The sample lists approximately 320,000 clones; just under 90% were seen once. The chain employs TRBV25-1 and TRBJ2-3, with 7 positions matching TRBD1. The sequenced sample was peripheral blood. The origin of this receptor is a woman aged 25 to 39 with COVID-19, enrolled during active disease. This chain's CDR3 is CASSETGAEDTQYF. CDR3 coding DNA: TGTGCCAGCAGTGAAACAGGGGCGGAAGATACGCAGTATTTT.